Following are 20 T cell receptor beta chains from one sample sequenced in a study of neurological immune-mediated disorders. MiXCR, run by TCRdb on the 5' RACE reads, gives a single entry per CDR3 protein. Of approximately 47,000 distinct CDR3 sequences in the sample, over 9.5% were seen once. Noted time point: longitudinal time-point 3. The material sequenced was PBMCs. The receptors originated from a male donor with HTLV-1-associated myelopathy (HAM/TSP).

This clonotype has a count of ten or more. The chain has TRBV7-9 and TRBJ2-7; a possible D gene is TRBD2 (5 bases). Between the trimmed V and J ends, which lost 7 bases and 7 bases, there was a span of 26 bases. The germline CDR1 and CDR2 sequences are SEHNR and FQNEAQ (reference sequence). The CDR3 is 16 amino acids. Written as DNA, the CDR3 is TGTGCCAGCATCCCCTCGGGGTTAGTAAATCCGGGGGAGCAGTACTTC. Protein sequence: CASIPSGLVNPGEQYF.

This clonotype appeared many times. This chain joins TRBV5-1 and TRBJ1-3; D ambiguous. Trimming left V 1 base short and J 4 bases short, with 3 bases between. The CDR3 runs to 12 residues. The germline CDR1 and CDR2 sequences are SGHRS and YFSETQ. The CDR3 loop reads CASSLKGNTIYF. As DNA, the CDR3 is TGCGCCAGCAGCTTGAAAGGAAACACCATATATTTT.

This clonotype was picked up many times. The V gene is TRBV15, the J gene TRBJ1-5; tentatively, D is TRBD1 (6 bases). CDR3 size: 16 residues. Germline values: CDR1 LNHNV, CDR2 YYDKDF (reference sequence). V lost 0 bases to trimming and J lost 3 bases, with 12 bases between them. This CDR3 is CATSRDYRVTNQPQHF. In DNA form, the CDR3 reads TGTGCCACCAGCAGAGACTACAGGGTCACCAATCAGCCCCAGCATTTT.

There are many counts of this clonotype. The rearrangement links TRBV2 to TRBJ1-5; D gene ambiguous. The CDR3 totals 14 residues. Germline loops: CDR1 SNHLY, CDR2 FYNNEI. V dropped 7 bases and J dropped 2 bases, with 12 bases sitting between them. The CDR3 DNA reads TGTGCCAGCACCTCCGCTCTTGGCAATCAGCCCCAGCATTTT. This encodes CASTSALGNQPQHF.

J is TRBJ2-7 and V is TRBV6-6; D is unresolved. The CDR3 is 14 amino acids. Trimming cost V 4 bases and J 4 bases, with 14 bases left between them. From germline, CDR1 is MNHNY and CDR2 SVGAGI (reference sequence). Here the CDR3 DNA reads TGTGCCAGCAGTTCCGCCGGCCTTGCTTACGAGCAGTACTTC. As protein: CASSSAGLAYEQYF.

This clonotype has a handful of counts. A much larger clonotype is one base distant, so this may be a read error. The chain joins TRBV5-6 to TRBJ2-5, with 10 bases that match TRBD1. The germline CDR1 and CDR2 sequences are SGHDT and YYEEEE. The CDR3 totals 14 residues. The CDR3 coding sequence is TGTGCCAGCAGCGCCGGGACAGGGGACGAGACCAAGTACTTC. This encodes CASSAGTGDETKYF.

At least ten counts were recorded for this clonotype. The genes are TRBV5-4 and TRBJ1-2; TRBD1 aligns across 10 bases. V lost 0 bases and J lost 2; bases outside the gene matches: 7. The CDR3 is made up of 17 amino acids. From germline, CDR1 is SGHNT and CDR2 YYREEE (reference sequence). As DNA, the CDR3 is TGTGCCAGCAGCTTGGCCGGGGGGACAGGGGTAAACTATGGCTACACCTTC. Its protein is CASSLAGGTGVNYGYTF. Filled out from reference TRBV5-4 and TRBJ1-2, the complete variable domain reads ETGVTQSPTHLIKTRGQQVTLRCSSQSGHNTVSWYQQALGQGPQFIFQYYREEENGRGNFPPRFSGLQFPNYSSELNVNALELDDSALYLCASSLAGGTGVNYGYTFGSGTRLTVV.

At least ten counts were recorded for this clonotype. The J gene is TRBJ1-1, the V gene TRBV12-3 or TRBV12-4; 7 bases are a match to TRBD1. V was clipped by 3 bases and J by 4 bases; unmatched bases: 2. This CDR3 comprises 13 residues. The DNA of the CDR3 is TGTGCCAGCAGTTTCCAGGGGGGCACTGAAGCTTTCTTT. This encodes CASSFQGGTEAFF.

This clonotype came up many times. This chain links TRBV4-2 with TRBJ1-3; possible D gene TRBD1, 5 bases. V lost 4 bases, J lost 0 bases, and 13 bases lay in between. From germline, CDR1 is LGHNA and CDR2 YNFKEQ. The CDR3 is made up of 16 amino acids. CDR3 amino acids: CASSPGWGGSGNTIYF. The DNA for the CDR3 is TGTGCCAGCAGCCCCGGCTGGGGGGGCTCTGGAAACACCATATATTTT.

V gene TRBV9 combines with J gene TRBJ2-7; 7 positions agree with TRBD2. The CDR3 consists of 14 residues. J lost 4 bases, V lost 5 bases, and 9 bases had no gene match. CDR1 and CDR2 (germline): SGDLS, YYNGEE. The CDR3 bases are TGTGCCAGCAGTCGTGGGGGGGTAGGGTACGAGCAGTACTTC. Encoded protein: CASSRGGVGYEQYF.

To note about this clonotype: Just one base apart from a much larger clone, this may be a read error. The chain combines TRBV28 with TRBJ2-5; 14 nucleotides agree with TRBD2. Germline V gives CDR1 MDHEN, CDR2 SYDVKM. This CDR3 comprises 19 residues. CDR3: CASSPLPGLAGEAQETKYF. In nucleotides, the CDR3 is TGTGCCAGCAGTCCTCTTCCGGGACTAGCGGGGGAGGCCCAAGAGACCAAGTACTTC. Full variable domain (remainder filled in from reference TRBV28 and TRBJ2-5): DVKVTQSSRYLVKRTGEKVFLECVQDMDHENMFWYRQDPGLGLRLIYFSYDVKMKEKGDIPEGYSVSREKKERFSLILESASTNQTSMYLCASSPLPGLAGEAQETKYFGPGTRLLVL.

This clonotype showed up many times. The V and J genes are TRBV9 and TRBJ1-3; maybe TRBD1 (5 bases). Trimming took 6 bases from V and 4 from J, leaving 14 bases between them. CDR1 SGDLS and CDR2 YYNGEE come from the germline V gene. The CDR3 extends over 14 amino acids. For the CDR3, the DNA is TGTGCCAGCACCTTCGGGGACGTCGGAAACACCATATATTTT. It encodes CASTFGDVGNTIYF.

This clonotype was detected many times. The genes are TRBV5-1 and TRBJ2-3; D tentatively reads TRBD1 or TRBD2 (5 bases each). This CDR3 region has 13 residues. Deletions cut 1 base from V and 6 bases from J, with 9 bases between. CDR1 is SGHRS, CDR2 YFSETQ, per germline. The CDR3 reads CASSLQGADTQYF. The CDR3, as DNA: TGCGCCAGCAGCTTGCAGGGAGCGGATACGCAGTATTTT.

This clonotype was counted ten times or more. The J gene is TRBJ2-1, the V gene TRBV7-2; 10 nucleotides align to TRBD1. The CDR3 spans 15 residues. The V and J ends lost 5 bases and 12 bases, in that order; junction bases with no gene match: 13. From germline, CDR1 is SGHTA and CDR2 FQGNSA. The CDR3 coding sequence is TGTGCCAGCAGCCCGGGGACAGGGGTCCCTCAGGGGCAGTTCTTC. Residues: CASSPGTGVPQGQFF.

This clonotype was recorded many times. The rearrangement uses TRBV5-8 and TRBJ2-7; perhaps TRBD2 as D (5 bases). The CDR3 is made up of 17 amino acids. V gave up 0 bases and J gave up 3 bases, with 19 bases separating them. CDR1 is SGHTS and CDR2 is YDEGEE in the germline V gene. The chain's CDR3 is CASSLGAGEGFDYEQYF. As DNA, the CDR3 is TGTGCCAGCAGCTTGGGGGCGGGTGAGGGATTTGACTACGAGCAGTACTTC.

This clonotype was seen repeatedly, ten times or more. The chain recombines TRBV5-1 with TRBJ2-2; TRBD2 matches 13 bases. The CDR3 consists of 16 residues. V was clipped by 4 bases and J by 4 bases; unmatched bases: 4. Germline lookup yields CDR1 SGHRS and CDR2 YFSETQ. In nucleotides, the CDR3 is TGCGCCAGCAGCGAGGGACTAGCGGGGCCCACCGGGGAGCTGTTTTTT. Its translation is CASSEGLAGPTGELFF.

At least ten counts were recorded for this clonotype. CDR3 sequence: CASSSGGGAYGYTF. CDR3 DNA: TGTGCCAGCAGCTCGGGAGGGGGCGCGTATGGCTACACCTTC. The gene calls are TRBV7-3 and TRBJ1-2; the match to TRBD1 covers 7 bases. There are 14 residues in the CDR3. The V gene's germline CDR1 is SGHTA and CDR2 FQGTGA. V dropped 4 bases and J dropped 5; count of bases not matched to a gene: 7.

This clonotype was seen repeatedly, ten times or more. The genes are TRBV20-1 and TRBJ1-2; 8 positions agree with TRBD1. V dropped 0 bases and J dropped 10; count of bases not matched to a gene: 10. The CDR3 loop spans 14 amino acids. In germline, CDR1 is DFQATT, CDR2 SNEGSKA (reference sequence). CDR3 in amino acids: CSARDLRDRWDYTF. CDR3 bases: TGCAGTGCTAGAGATCTGCGGGACAGGTGGGACTACACCTTC.

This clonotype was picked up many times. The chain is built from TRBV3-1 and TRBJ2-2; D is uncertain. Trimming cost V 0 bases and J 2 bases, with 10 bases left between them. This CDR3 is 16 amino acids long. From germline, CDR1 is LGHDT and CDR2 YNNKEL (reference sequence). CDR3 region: CASSQDGRINTGELFF. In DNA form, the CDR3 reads TGTGCCAGCAGCCAAGATGGACGGATTAACACCGGGGAGCTGTTTTTT.

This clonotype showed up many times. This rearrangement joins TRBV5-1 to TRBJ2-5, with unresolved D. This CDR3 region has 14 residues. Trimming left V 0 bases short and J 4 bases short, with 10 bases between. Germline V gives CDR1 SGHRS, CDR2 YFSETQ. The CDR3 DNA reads TGCGCCAGCAGCTTGGAACGTCTCGGAGAGACCCAGTACTTC. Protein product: CASSLERLGETQYF. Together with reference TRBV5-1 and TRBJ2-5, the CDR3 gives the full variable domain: KAGVTQTPRYLIKTRGQQVTLSCSPISGHRSVSWYQQTPGQGLQFLFEYFSETQRNKGNFPGRFSGRQFSNSRSEMNVSTLELGDSALYLCASSLERLGETQYFGPGTRLLVL.